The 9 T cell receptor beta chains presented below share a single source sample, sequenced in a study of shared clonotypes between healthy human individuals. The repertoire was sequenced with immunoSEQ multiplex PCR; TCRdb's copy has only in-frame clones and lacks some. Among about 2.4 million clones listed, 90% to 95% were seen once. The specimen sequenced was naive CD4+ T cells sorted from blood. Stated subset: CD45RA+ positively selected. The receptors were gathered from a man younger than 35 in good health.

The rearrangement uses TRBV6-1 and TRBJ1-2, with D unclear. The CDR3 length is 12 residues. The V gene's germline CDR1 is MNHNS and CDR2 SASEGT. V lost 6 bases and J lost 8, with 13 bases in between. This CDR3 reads CASRNPEKGYTF. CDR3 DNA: TGTGCCAGCAGGAACCCTGAGAAGGGCTACACCTTC.

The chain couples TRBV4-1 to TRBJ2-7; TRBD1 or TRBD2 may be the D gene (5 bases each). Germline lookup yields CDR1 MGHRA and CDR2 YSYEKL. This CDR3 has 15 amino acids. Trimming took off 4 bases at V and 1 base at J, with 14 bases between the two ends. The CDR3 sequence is CASSPVGTRSYEQYF. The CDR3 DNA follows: TGCGCCAGCAGCCCGGTAGGGACCAGGTCCTACGAGCAGTACTTC.

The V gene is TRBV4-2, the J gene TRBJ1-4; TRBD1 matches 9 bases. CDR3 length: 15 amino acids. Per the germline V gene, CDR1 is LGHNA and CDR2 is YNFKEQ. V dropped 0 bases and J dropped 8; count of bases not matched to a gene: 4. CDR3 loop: CASSQDRTGVEKLFF. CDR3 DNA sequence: TGTGCCAGCAGCCAAGATCGGACAGGGGTAGAAAAACTGTTTTTT.

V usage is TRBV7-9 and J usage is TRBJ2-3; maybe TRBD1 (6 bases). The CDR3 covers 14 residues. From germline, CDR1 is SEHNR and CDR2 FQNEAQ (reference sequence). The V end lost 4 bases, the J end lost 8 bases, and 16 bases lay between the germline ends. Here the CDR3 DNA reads TGTGCCAGCAGCTCTACTTCCCGACAGGTTACGCAGTATTTT. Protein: CASSSTSRQVTQYF.

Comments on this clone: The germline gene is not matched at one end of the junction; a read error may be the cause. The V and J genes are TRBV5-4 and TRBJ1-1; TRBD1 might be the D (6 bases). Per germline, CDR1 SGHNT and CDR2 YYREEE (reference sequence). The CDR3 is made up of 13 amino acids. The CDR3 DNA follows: TGTGCCAGCAGCTTGCCCGGGGACACCCGACCAACCTTT. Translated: CASSLPGDTRPTF.

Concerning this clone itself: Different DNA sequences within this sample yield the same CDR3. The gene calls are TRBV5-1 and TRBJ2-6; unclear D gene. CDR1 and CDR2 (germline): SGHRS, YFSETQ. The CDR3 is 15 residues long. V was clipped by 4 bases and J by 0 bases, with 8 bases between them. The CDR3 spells CASSLVGSGANVLTF. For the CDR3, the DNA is TGCGCCAGCAGCCTTGTAGGCTCTGGGGCCAACGTCCTGACTTTC.

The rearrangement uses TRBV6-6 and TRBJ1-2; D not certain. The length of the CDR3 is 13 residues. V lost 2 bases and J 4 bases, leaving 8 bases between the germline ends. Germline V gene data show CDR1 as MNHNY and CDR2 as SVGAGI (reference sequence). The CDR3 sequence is CASSYGVSYGYTF. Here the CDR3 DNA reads TGTGCCAGCAGTTACGGGGTGAGCTATGGCTACACCTTC.

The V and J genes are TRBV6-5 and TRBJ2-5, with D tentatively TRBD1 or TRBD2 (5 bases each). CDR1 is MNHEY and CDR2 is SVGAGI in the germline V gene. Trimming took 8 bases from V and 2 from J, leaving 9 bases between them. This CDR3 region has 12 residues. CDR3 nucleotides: TGTGCCAGCGGGGGAACGCAAGAGACCCAGTACTTC. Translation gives CASGGTQETQYF.

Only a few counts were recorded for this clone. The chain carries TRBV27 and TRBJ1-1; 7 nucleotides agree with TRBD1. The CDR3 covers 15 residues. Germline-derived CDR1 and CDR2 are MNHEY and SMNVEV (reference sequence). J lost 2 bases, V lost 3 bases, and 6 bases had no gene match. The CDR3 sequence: CASSFQGQSNTEAFF. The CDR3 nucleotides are TGTGCCAGCAGTTTCCAGGGACAGAGTAACACTGAAGCTTTCTTT.